Detailed here is one T cell receptor (beta chain). The antigen remains unidentified. PCR used 60 Vbeta primers and 13 Jbeta primers. Libraries were prepared by immunoSEQ multiplex PCR; TCRdb keeps only in-frame clonotypes and omits some of them. The profile shows some 160,000 clones, 77% of them singletons. Trimming cost V 0 bases and J 1 base; bases outside gene matches: 11. Germline CDR1 is GTSNPN and CDR2 is SVGIG (reference sequence). The CDR3 extends over 17 amino acids. The data originate from a study of cytomegalovirus exposure and HLA in healthy donors. Study-wide findings and caveats: Later on, a genetic analysis was performed. It linked a missense variant in DCLRE1C with V- and J-gene trimming of TCR beta. Of the V segments, some could not be distinguished, including TRBV6-2 and TRBV6-3, and were excluded.

The receptor was derived from a woman aged 25-40 years in good health and CMV-seronegative. V usage is TRBV30 and J usage is TRBJ2-7; 8 positions agree with TRBD1. The specimen was PBMCs. As DNA, the CDR3 is TGTGCCTGGAGTGTACTGGACAGGGCATCGGGTTCCTACGAGCAGTACTTC. This sequence encodes CAWSVLDRASGSYEQYF.